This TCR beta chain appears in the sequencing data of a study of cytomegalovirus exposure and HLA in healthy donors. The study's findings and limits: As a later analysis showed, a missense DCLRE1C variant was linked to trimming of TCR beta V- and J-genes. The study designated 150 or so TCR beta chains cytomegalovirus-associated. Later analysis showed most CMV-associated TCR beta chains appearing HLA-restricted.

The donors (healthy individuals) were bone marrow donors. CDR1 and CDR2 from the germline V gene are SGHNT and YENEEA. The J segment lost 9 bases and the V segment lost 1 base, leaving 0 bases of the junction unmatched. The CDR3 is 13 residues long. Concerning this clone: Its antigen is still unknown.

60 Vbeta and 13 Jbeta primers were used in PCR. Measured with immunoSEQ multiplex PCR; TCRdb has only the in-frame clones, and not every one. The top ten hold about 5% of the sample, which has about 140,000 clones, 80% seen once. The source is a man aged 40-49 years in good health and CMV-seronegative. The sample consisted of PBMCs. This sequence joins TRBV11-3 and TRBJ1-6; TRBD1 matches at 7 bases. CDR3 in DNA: TGTGCCAGCAGCTTAGGGACAGGTTCACCCCTCCACTTT. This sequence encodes CASSLGTGSPLHF. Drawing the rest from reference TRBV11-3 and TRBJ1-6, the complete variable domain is EAGVVQSPRYKIIEKKQPVAFWCNPISGHNTLYWYLQNLGQGPELLIRYENEEAVDDSQLPKDRFSAERLKGVDSTLKIQPAELGDSAVYLCASSLGTGSPLHFGNGTRLTVT.